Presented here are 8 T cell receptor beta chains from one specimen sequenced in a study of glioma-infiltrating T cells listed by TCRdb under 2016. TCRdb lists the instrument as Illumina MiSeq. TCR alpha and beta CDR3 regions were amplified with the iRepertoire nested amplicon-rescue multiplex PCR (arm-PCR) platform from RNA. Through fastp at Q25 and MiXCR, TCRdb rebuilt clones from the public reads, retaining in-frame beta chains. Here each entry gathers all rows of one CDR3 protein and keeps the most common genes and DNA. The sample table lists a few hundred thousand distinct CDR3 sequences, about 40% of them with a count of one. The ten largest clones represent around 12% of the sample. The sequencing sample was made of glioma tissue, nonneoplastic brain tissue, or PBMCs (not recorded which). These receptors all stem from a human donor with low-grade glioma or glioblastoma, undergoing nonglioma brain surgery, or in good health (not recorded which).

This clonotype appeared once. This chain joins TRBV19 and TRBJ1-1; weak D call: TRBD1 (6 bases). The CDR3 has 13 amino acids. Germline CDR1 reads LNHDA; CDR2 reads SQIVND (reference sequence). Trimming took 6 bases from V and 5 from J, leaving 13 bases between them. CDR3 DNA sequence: TGTGCCAGTAGCCCAGGGGTCGGTACTGAAGCTTTCTTT. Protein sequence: CASSPGVGTEAFF.

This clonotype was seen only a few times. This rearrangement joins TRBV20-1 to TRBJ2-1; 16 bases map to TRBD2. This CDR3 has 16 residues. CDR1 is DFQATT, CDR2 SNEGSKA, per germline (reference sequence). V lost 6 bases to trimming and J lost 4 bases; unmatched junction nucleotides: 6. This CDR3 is CSAAGTSGRDYNEQFF. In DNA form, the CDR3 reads TGCAGTGCGGCCGGGACTAGCGGGAGGGATTACAATGAGCAGTTCTTC.

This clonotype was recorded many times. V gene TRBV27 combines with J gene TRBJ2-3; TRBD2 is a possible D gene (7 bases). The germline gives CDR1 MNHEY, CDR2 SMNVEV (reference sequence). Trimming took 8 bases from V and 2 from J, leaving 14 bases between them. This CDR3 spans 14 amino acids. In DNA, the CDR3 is TGTGCCAGCGGGGGGGCGCTCACCACAGATACGCAGTATTTT. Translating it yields CASGGALTTDTQYF.

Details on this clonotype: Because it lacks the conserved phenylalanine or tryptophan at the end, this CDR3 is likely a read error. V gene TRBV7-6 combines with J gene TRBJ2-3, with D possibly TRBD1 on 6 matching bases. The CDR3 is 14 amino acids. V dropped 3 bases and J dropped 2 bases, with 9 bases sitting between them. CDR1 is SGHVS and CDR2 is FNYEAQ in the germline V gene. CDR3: CASSFKGDTDTQYS. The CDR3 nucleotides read TGTGCCAGCAGCTTCAAGGGGGACACAGATACGCAGTATTCT.

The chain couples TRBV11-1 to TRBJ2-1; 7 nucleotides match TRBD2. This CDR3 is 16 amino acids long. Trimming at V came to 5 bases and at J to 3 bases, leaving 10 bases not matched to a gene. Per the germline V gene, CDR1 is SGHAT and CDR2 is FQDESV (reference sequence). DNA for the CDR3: TGTGCCAGCAGCCCGGGACTACCGCACAACTACAATGAGCAGTTCTTC. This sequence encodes CASSPGLPHNYNEQFF. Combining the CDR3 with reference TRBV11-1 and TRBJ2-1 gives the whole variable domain EAEVAQSPRYKITEKSQAVAFWCDPISGHATLYWYRQILGQGPELLVQFQDESVVDDSQLPKDRFSAERLKGVDSTLKIQPAELGDSAMYLCASSPGLPHNYNEQFFGPGTRLTVL.

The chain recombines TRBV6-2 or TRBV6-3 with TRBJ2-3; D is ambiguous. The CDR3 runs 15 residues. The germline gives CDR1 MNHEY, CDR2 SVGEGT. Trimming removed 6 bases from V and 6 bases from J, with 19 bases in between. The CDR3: CASRYGPGEWDTQYF. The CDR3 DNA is TGTGCCAGCAGATATGGGCCAGGAGAATGGGATACGCAGTATTTT.

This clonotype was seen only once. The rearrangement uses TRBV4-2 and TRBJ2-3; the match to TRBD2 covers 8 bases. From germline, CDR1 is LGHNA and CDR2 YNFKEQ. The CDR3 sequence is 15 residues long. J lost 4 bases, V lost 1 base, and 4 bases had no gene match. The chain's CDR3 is CASSQGGAGADTQYF. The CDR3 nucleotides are TGTGCCAGCAGCCAAGGTGGAGCGGGAGCAGATACGCAGTATTTT.

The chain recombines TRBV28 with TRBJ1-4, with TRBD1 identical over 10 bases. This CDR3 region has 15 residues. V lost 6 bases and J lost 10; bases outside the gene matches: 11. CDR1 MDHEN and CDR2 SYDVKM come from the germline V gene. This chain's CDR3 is CASSNLDRGRGKLFF. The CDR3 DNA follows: TGTGCCAGCAGCAACCTTGACAGGGGGCGCGGAAAACTGTTTTTT.